The clone carrying this T cell receptor beta chain was seen once. The antigen remains undetermined. The PCR ran on 60 Vbeta and 13 Jbeta primers. Some clones are missing from TCRdb's copy, which holds only in-frame ones; the method was immunoSEQ multiplex PCR. The table has approximately 190,000 clones, approximately 90% seen once. The data derive from a study of cytomegalovirus exposure and HLA in healthy donors. Study-level information: Unique TCRs numbering around 80 million, obtained from HLA-typed donors, made up an early data release.

Germline-derived CDR1 and CDR2 are SGHTS and YDEGEE. The V gene lost 4 bases and the J gene lost 5 bases, with 13 bases spanning the gap. CDR3 length: 15 amino acids. Whole-study findings and limits: Most of the TCR beta V segments (in an earlier analysis) were productive either about 87% or about 30% of the time.

This clonotype was sampled from a boy between 2 and 15 years old in good health and CMV-seronegative. The rearrangement uses TRBV5-8 and TRBJ1-6; D gene uncertain. Sequencing was performed on PBMCs. CDR3 amino acids: CASSTAGGNNSPLHF. CDR3 in DNA: TGTGCCAGCAGCACGGCGGGAGGAAATAATTCACCCCTCCACTTT. Full variable domain (missing parts from reference TRBV5-8 and TRBJ1-6): EAGVTQSPTHLIKTRGQQATLRCSPISGHTSVYWYQQALGLGLQFLLWYDEGEERNRGNFPPRFSGRQFPNYSSELNVNALELEDSALYLCASSTAGGNNSPLHFGNGTRLTVT.